The rows below give T cell receptor beta chains drawn from one sample of a study of cytomegalovirus exposure and HLA in healthy donors. Some clones are missing from TCRdb's copy, which holds only in-frame ones; the method was immunoSEQ multiplex PCR. The repertoire holds roughly 100,000 clones, with around 85% as singletons. Material: PBMCs. The receptors come from a man aged 60 to 75 in good health and CMV-seronegative. Each CDR3 is given with its conserved first and last residue. Fields, in order: clone size, V gene, D gene, J gene, CDR3 DNA, CDR3 protein. D genes are given only for firm matches. Only some rows state a clone size, as once, few, many or a class for expanded clones.

abundance: .
v_gene: TRBV27
d_gene: .
j_gene: TRBJ2-2
CDR3nt: TGTGCCAGCAGTTTAGGCAGGGAATCGTCCACCGGGGAGCTGTTTTTT
CDR3aa: CASSLGRESSTGELFF

abundance: .
v_gene: TRBV7-6
d_gene: .
j_gene: TRBJ1-1
CDR3nt: TGTGCCAGCAGCTTAAGAGGACAGCCGAACACTGAAGCTTTCTTT
CDR3aa: CASSLRGQPNTEAFF

abundance: .
v_gene: TRBV28
d_gene: .
j_gene: TRBJ1-3
CDR3nt: TGTGCCAGCAGTCCTCAGCCTCCTTTGCGGGACACCATATATTTT
CDR3aa: CASSPQPPLRDTIYF

abundance: .
v_gene: TRBV6-5
d_gene: .
j_gene: TRBJ1-1
CDR3nt: TGTGCCAGCATGGGCTTACAGGGACCGAACACTGAAGCTTTCTTT
CDR3aa: CASMGLQGPNTEAFF

abundance: .
v_gene: TRBV7-2
d_gene: .
j_gene: TRBJ1-6
CDR3nt: TGTGCCAGCACCACGCGGGGGGGCCGGAATTCACCCCTCCACTTT
CDR3aa: CASTTRGGRNSPLHF

abundance: once
v_gene: TRBV20-1
d_gene: .
j_gene: TRBJ2-1
CDR3nt: TGCAGTGCTACGGTTGACAATGAGCAGTTCTTC
CDR3aa: CSATVDNEQFF

abundance: .
v_gene: TRBV7-8
d_gene: TRBD1
j_gene: TRBJ2-4
CDR3nt: TGTGCCAGCAGCTTGAATGACAGGGGTTTGGCCAAAAACATTCAGTACTTC
CDR3aa: CASSLNDRGLAKNIQYF

abundance: once
v_gene: TRBV25-1
d_gene: .
j_gene: TRBJ1-5
CDR3nt: TGTGCCAGCAGTGAACCAGGGGCCAATCAGCCCCAGCATTTT
CDR3aa: CASSEPGANQPQHF

abundance: .
v_gene: TRBV30
d_gene: .
j_gene: TRBJ1-6
CDR3nt: TGTGCCTGGAGGGCCGAGGTCAATTCACCCCTCCACTTT
CDR3aa: CAWRAEVNSPLHF

abundance: .
v_gene: TRBV19
d_gene: TRBD2
j_gene: TRBJ2-3
CDR3nt: TGTGCCAGTAGTATAGATGGGACCGCTAGCGGGGGAACAGATACGCAGTATTTT
CDR3aa: CASSIDGTASGGTDTQYF

abundance: few
v_gene: TRBV5-5
d_gene: .
j_gene: TRBJ2-1
CDR3nt: TGTGCCAGCAGCTTCGCCGGGACACCCATCGAGCAGTTCTTC
CDR3aa: CASSFAGTPIEQFF

abundance: few
v_gene: TRBV5-1
d_gene: .
j_gene: TRBJ2-3
CDR3nt: TGCGCCAGCAGTCCGGGGATTCCAGATACGCAGTATTTT
CDR3aa: CASSPGIPDTQYF

abundance: .
v_gene: TRBV5-5
d_gene: TRBD2
j_gene: TRBJ2-2
CDR3nt: TGTGCCAGCAGCCCTTCTCCACCAGGGACTAGCGGCACCGGGGAGCTGTTTTTT
CDR3aa: CASSPSPPGTSGTGELFF

abundance: .
v_gene: TRBV29-1
d_gene: TRBD1
j_gene: TRBJ2-1
CDR3nt: TGCAGCGTTGCTTCACAGGGGGCGCAGAACAATGAGCAGTTCTTC
CDR3aa: CSVASQGAQNNEQFF

abundance: .
v_gene: TRBV2
d_gene: .
j_gene: TRBJ1-1
CDR3nt: TGTGCCAGCAGTTACCTAGAGACGAACACTGAAGCTTTCTTT
CDR3aa: CASSYLETNTEAFF

abundance: .
v_gene: TRBV15
d_gene: .
j_gene: TRBJ2-7
CDR3nt: TGTGCCACCAGCAGAGACCTACAGGGTTGGGGGTTTGAGCAGTACTTC
CDR3aa: CATSRDLQGWGFEQYF

abundance: .
v_gene: TRBV7-2
d_gene: TRBD2
j_gene: TRBJ2-1
CDR3nt: TGTGCCAGCAGCCCCCGGCGGGAGTCCTCCTACAATGAGCAGTTCTTC
CDR3aa: CASSPRRESSYNEQFF

abundance: .
v_gene: TRBV30
d_gene: .
j_gene: TRBJ2-1
CDR3nt: TGTGCCTGGAGTGTTGAGGCGGGCAGGGGGGATGGTGAGCAGTTCTTC
CDR3aa: CAWSVEAGRGDGEQFF

abundance: .
v_gene: TRBV9
d_gene: TRBD1
j_gene: TRBJ2-5
CDR3nt: TGTGCCAGCAGCGGACAGGGTCGGGAGACCCAGTACTTC
CDR3aa: CASSGQGRETQYF

abundance: few
v_gene: TRBV19
d_gene: .
j_gene: TRBJ2-3
CDR3nt: TGTGCCAGTAGGTCTGGGACTCCGCCTCGCGGCACAGATACGCAGTATTTT
CDR3aa: CASRSGTPPRGTDTQYF

abundance: .
v_gene: TRBV7-2
d_gene: .
j_gene: TRBJ1-5
CDR3nt: TGTGCCAGCAGCCCGAACAGGGTGGATCAGCCCCAGCATTTT
CDR3aa: CASSPNRVDQPQHF

abundance: .
v_gene: TRBV7-2
d_gene: .
j_gene: TRBJ1-1
CDR3nt: TGTGCCAGCAGCTTAAAAATAGCAGGGATGAACACTGAAGCTTTCTTT
CDR3aa: CASSLKIAGMNTEAFF

abundance: .
v_gene: TRBV4-1
d_gene: TRBD1
j_gene: TRBJ1-1
CDR3nt: TGCGCCAGCTCAGGGGGAAACACTGAAGCTTTCTTT
CDR3aa: CASSGGNTEAFF

abundance: .
v_gene: TRBV6-1
d_gene: .
j_gene: TRBJ2-1
CDR3nt: TGTGCCACACGAAGGTGGGGGGGCCTGAATGAGCAGTTCTTC
CDR3aa: CATRRWGGLNEQFF

abundance: .
v_gene: TRBV18
d_gene: .
j_gene: TRBJ2-3
CDR3nt: TGTGCCAGCTCACCATCACTAACAGATACGCAGTATTTT
CDR3aa: CASSPSLTDTQYF

abundance: .
v_gene: TRBV4-2
d_gene: .
j_gene: TRBJ2-7
CDR3nt: TGTGCCAGCAGCCGCGACACAGGGATCTACGAGCAGTACTTC
CDR3aa: CASSRDTGIYEQYF

abundance: once
v_gene: TRBV2
d_gene: TRBD2
j_gene: TRBJ2-3
CDR3nt: TGTGCCAGCAGTGAAGCGCATGGGACTAGCGGTTTAAACACGCAGTATTTT
CDR3aa: CASSEAHGTSGLNTQYF

abundance: few
v_gene: TRBV30
d_gene: TRBD2
j_gene: TRBJ2-1
CDR3nt: TGTGCCTGGAGTGGAGCTAGCGGCTACAATGAGCAGTTCTTC
CDR3aa: CAWSGASGYNEQFF

abundance: .
v_gene: TRBV6-1
d_gene: .
j_gene: TRBJ1-2
CDR3nt: TGTGCCAGCAGTGAAGGACTCGCGGGGAACTATGGCTACACCTTC
CDR3aa: CASSEGLAGNYGYTF

abundance: once
v_gene: TRBV3-2
d_gene: .
j_gene: TRBJ1-3
CDR3nt: TGTGCCAGCAGCCACCTTTATTTT
CDR3aa: CASSHLYF

abundance: .
v_gene: TRBV9
d_gene: TRBD1
j_gene: TRBJ1-4
CDR3nt: TGTGCCAGCAGCTCCCAGGGACAGAGCGGGGAAAAACTGTTTTTT
CDR3aa: CASSSQGQSGEKLFF

abundance: .
v_gene: TRBV11-3
d_gene: .
j_gene: TRBJ2-7
CDR3nt: TGTGCCAGCAGCGTCGGGACAAACTCCTACGAGCAGTACTTC
CDR3aa: CASSVGTNSYEQYF

abundance: .
v_gene: TRBV19
d_gene: TRBD1
j_gene: TRBJ1-4
CDR3nt: TGTGCCAGTAGTATTTTAGGCGGGACAGCGTCGACTAATGAAAAACTGTTTTTT
CDR3aa: CASSILGGTASTNEKLFF

abundance: .
v_gene: TRBV11-2
d_gene: TRBD1
j_gene: TRBJ1-6
CDR3nt: TGTGCCAGCAGCCTTCGGACAGGGGAAGCCTATAATTCACCCCTCCACTTT
CDR3aa: CASSLRTGEAYNSPLHF

abundance: .
v_gene: TRBV5-1
d_gene: .
j_gene: TRBJ1-5
CDR3nt: TGCGCCAGCAGCTTGGCCCCTAATCAGCCCCAGCATTTT
CDR3aa: CASSLAPNQPQHF